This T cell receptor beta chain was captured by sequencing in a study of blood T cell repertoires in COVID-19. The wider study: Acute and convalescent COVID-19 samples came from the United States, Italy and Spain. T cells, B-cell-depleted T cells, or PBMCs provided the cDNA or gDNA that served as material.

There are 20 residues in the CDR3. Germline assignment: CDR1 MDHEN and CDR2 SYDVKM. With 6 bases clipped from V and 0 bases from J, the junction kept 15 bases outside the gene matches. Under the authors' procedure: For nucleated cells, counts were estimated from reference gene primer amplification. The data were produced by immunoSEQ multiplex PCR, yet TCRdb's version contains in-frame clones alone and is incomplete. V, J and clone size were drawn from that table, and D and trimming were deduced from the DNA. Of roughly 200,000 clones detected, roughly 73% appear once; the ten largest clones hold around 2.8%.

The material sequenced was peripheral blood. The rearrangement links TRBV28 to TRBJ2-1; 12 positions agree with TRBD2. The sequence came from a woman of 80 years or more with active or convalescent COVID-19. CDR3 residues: CASSELLAGGDDSSYNEQFF. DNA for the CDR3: TGTGCCAGCAGCGAACTCCTAGCGGGGGGGGATGACAGCTCCTACAATGAGCAGTTCTTC.